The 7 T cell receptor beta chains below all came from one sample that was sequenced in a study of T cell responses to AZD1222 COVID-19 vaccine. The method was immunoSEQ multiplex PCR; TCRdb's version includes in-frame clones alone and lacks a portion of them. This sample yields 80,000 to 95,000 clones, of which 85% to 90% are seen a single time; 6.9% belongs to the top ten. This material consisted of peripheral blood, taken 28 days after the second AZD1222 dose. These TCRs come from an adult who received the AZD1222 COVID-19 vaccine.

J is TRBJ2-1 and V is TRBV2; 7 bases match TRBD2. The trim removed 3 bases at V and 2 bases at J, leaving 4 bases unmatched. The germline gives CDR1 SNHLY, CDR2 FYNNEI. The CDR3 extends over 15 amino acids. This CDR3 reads CASSEEAGTYNEQFF. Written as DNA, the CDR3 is TGTGCCAGCAGTGAGGAAGCGGGAACCTACAATGAGCAGTTCTTC.

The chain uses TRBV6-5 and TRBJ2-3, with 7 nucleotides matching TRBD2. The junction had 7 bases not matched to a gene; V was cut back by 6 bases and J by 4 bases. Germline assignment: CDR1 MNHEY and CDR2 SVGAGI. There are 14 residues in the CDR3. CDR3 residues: CASRPAGYADTQYF. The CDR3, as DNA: TGTGCCAGCAGGCCAGCGGGATACGCAGATACGCAGTATTTT.

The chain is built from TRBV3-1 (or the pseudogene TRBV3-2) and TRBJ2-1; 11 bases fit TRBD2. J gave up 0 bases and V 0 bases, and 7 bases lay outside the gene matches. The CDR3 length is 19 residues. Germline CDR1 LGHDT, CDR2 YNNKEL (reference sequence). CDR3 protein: CASSQELAGEMISYNEQFF. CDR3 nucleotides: TGTGCCAGCAGCCAAGAACTAGCGGGGGAAATGATCTCCTACAATGAGCAGTTCTTC.

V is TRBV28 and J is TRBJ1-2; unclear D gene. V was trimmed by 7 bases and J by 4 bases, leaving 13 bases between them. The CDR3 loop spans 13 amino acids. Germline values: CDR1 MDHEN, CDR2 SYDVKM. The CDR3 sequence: CASTPGNGYGYTF. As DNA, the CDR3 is TGTGCCAGCACCCCCGGCAACGGCTATGGCTACACCTTC.

The CDR3 DNA follows: TGCGCCAGCTCGGACAGGGGAACTGGGGCCAACGTCCTGACTTTC. It encodes CASSDRGTGANVLTF. This chain connects TRBV10-1 to TRBJ2-6, with 9 positions matching TRBD1. Germline loops: CDR1 WNHNN, CDR2 SYGVQD (reference sequence). The CDR3 spans 15 residues. The V gene end was trimmed by 8 bases and the J gene end by 2 bases; junction bases not matched to a gene: 4.

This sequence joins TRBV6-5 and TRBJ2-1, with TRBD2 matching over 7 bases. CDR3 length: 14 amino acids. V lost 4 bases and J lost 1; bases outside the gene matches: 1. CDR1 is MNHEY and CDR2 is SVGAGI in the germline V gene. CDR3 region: CASSLLASYNEQFF. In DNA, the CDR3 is TGTGCCAGCAGTTTACTAGCGTCCTACAATGAGCAGTTCTTC.

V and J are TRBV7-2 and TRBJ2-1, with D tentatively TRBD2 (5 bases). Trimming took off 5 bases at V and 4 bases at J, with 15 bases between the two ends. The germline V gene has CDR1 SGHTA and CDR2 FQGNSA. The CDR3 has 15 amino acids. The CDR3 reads CASSPMVGRYNEQFF. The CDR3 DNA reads TGTGCCAGCAGCCCTATGGTGGGGAGATACAATGAGCAGTTCTTC.